This TCR beta chain was captured in a study of blood T cell repertoires in COVID-19. Study details: PBMCs, B-cell-depleted T cells, or T cells provided the cDNA or gDNA that made up the material.

Germline CDR1 is SGHAT and CDR2 is FQNNGV. The CDR3 consists of 14 residues. V was clipped by 1 base and J by 7 bases; unmatched bases: 0. This clone has a handful of counts. Repertoires were generated with immunoSEQ multiplex PCR, while TCRdb's copy carries only in-frame clones and drops some. The sample carries approximately 490,000 clones, about 88% recorded once. The TCR originated in a woman aged 55-75 years who had recovered from COVID-19. The sequenced material came from PBMCs or T cells enriched from blood (not recorded which). The chain carries TRBV11-2 and TRBJ1-4; 10 bases are shared with TRBD1. This chain's CDR3 is CASSLGQGAEKLFF. The DNA for the CDR3 is TGTGCCAGCAGCTTAGGACAGGGGGCTGAAAAACTGTTTTTT.